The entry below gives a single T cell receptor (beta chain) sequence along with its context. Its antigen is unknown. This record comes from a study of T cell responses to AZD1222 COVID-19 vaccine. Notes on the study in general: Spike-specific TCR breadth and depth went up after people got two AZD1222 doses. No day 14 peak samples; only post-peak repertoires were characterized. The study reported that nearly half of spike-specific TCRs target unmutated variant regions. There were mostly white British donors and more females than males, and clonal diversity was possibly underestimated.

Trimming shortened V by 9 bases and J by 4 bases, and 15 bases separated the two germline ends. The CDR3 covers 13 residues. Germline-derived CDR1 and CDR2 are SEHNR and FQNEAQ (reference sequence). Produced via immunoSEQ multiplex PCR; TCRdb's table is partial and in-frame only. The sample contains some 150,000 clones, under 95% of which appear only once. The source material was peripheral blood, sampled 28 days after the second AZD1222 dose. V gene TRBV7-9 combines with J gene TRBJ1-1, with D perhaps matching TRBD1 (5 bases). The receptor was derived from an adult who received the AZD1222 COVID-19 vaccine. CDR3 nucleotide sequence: TGTGCCAGTTGCCAGGGCGGGGGCACTGAAGCTTTCTTT. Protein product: CASCQGGGTEAFF. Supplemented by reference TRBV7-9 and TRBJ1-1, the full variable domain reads DTGVSQNPRHKITKRGQNVTFRCDPISEHNRLYWYRQTLGQGPEFLTYFQNEAQLEKSRLLSDRFSAERPKGSFSTLEIQRTEQGDSAMYLCASCQGGGTEAFFGQGTRLTVV.